This section outlines one T cell receptor beta chain sequence together with its context. Method: immunoSEQ multiplex PCR; TCRdb's copy keeps in-frame clones and lacks some. Of approximately 70,000 clones in the sample, more than 75% were seen once. The length of the CDR3 is 16 residues. Germline V lookup: CDR1 MNHNY, CDR2 SVGAGI (reference sequence). The V segment lost 4 bases and the J segment 5 bases; nucleotides outside the gene matches: 13. This sample was included in a study of blood T cell repertoires in COVID-19. The clonotype was recovered from an older woman with acute or convalescent COVID-19. The sample was peripheral blood. The chain couples TRBV6-6 to TRBJ1-2; the match to TRBD1 covers 7 bases. This chain's CDR3 is CASSSDREEAGYGYTF. In nucleotides, the CDR3 is TGTGCCAGCAGTTCCGACAGGGAAGAGGCAGGGTATGGCTACACCTTC.